The TCR beta chain described here comes from a study of cytomegalovirus exposure and HLA in healthy donors. About the research overall: Among 350 to 500 genotyped donors, more than 65% fell in the Caucasian-associated ancestry cluster. Notes on the study in general: Later examination showed HLA-associated TCR beta chains had greater clonal expansion than equally common others. The CMV antigen specificity of a few CMV-associated chains was confirmed through in vitro analysis.

V was clipped by 3 bases and J by 1 base; unmatched bases: 2. This CDR3 is 15 amino acids long. Germline V gene data show CDR1 as SGHRS and CDR2 as YFSETQ. Comments on this clone: Its matching antigen is unknown.

The PCR used 60 Vbeta and 13 Jbeta primers. Data came from immunoSEQ multiplex PCR; TCRdb stores just in-frame clones and leaves some out. The specimen's table records about 120,000 clones. The sequenced material came from PBMCs. The chain employs TRBV5-1 and TRBJ2-3; 10 bases match TRBD1. The clonotype was recovered from a woman in her thirties or forties in good health and CMV-seropositive. CDR3 amino acids: CASSSGTGGTDTQYF. In nucleotides, the CDR3 is TGCGCCAGCAGCTCCGGGACAGGGGGCACAGATACGCAGTATTTT. The whole variable domain, remainder taken from reference TRBV5-1 and TRBJ2-3, is KAGVTQTPRYLIKTRGQQVTLSCSPISGHRSVSWYQQTPGQGLQFLFEYFSETQRNKGNFPGRFSGRQFSNSRSEMNVSTLELGDSALYLCASSSGTGGTDTQYFGPGTRLTVL.